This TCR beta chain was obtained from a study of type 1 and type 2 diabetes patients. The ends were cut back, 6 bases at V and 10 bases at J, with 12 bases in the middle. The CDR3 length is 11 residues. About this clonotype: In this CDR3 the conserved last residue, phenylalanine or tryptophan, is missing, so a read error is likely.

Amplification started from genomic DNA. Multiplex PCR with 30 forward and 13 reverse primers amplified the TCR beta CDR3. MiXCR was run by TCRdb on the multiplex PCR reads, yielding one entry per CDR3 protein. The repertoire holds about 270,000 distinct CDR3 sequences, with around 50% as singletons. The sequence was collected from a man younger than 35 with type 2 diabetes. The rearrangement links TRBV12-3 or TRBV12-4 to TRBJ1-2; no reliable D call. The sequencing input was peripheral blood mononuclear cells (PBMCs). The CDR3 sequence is CASSLKQYYTL. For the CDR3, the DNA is TGTGCCAGCAGCTTAAAGCAGTACTACACCCTC.